The 32 T cell receptor beta chains below all came from one sample that was sequenced in a study of T-cell memory formation after mild COVID-19. MiXCR, run by TCRdb on the 5' RACE reads, gives a single entry per CDR3 protein. The sample shows fewer than 500,000 distinct CDR3 sequences, around a quarter of them seen only once. Specimen: PBMCs or a T cell subset sorted from them (not recorded which). These receptor sequences come from an adult woman who had mild COVID-19 (a few samples of this study predate the infection). Cell type and time point are not known.

The chain links TRBV5-1 to TRBJ2-7; 12 bases align to TRBD1. Trimming took 4 bases from V and 7 from J; bases not matched to a gene: 9. This CDR3 contains 15 residues. The germline gives CDR1 SGHRS, CDR2 YFSETQ. As DNA, the CDR3 is TGCGCCAGCAGCGATCCGGGACAGGGGGCTCAGGAGCAGTACTTC. It translates to CASSDPGQGAQEQYF.

J is TRBJ2-7 and V is TRBV7-2; 7 bases fit TRBD2. V lost 5 bases and J lost 2; bases outside the gene matches: 9. Germline lookup yields CDR1 SGHTA and CDR2 FQGNSA. The CDR3 has 15 amino acids. The CDR3 nucleotides are TGTGCCAGCAGCCAGAGGGCGGGGACTACCTACGAGCAGTACTTC. Amino acid sequence: CASSQRAGTTYEQYF.

This clonotype was observed at least ten times. This chain connects TRBV5-1 to TRBJ2-1, with D possibly TRBD1 on 5 matching bases. Trimming removed 2 bases at V and 10 bases at J, with 13 bases between. Germline V gene data show CDR1 as SGHRS and CDR2 as YFSETQ. CDR3 length: 13 residues. Here the CDR3 DNA reads TGCGCCAGCAGCTTCGTAGGGGCAGGGGAGCAGTTCTTC. It yields the protein CASSFVGAGEQFF.

This clonotype has only a few counts. CDR3 DNA: TGTGCCAGCAGCGATCCGGGACAGGGTGAAGGGGGCCCGAACACCGGGGAGCTGTTTTTT. This codes for CASSDPGQGEGGPNTGELFF. The rearrangement uses TRBV7-8 and TRBJ2-2; 9 nucleotides align to TRBD1. The germline V gene encodes CDR1 SGHVS and CDR2 FQNEAQ. This CDR3 is 20 amino acids long. Trimming cost V 5 bases and J 0 bases; bases outside gene matches: 16.

The chain combines TRBV7-3 with TRBJ2-7, with D possibly matching TRBD1 (6 bases). V dropped 5 bases and J dropped 7 bases, with 15 bases sitting between them. Germline V gene lookup returns CDR1 SGHTA and CDR2 FQGTGA. The CDR3 covers 13 residues. CDR3: CASSPGAGLEQYF. The CDR3 DNA is TGTGCCAGCAGCCCAGGGGCAGGGCTTGAGCAGTACTTC. Looking up the rest from reference TRBV7-3 and TRBJ2-7 gives the full variable domain: GAGVSQTPSNKVTEKGKYVELRCDPISGHTALYWYRQSLGQGPEFLIYFQGTGAADDSGLPNDRFFAVRPEGSVSTLKIQRTERGDSAVYLCASSPGAGLEQYFGPGTRLTVT.

The gene calls are TRBV25-1 and TRBJ2-5; weak D call: TRBD1 (6 bases). The CDR3 is made up of 13 amino acids. V was pared by 4 bases and J by 7 bases, with 13 bases between. The germline CDR1 and CDR2 sequences are MGHDK and SYGVNS. CDR3 in amino acids: CASSGQALRTQYF. CDR3 nucleotide sequence: TGTGCCAGCAGTGGACAGGCCCTCCGGACCCAGTACTTC. Full variable domain (outside the CDR3, taken from reference TRBV25-1 and TRBJ2-5): EADIYQTPRYLVIGTGKKITLECSQTMGHDKMYWYQQDPGMELHLIHYSYGVNSTEKGDLSSESTVSRIRTEHFPLTLESARPSHTSQYLCASSGQALRTQYFGPGTRLLVL.

The gene calls are TRBV19 and TRBJ2-7, with TRBD1 identical over 8 bases. This CDR3 region has 18 residues. The J segment lost 2 bases and the V segment lost 3 bases, leaving 15 bases of the junction unmatched. Germline V CDR1 and CDR2: LNHDA, SQIVND (reference sequence). Here the CDR3 DNA reads TGTGCCAGTAGTATCCTCCCCACAGGGGGGCCTCGGGCCTACGAGCAGTACTTC. Its translation: CASSILPTGGPRAYEQYF. The full variable domain, completed using reference TRBV19 and TRBJ2-7, is DGGITQSPKYLFRKEGQNVTLSCEQNLNHDAMYWYRQDPGQGLRLIYYSQIVNDFQKGDIAEGYSVSREKKESFPLTVTSAQKNPTAFYLCASSILPTGGPRAYEQYFGPGTRLTVT.

This clonotype was seen only a few times. The chain is built from TRBV4-1 and TRBJ2-7; D not certain. Germline-derived CDR1 and CDR2 are MGHRA and YSYEKL. V lost 1 base and J 5 bases, leaving 12 bases between the germline ends. The CDR3 covers 14 residues. CDR3 DNA: TGCGCCAGCAGCCAAGCCCTGGCCCGGGACGAGCAGTACTTC. This encodes CASSQALARDEQYF.

V usage is TRBV18 and J usage is TRBJ1-1; the D is unclear. With 2 bases removed from V and 1 base from J, the gap between germline ends came to 8 bases. This CDR3 comprises 14 residues. Germline V gene sequence: CDR1 KGHSH, CDR2 LQKENI. CDR3 sequence reads: CASSPTRENTEAFF. The CDR3 DNA reads as TGTGCCAGCTCACCAACCAGAGAGAACACTGAAGCTTTCTTT.

The chain combines TRBV4-2 with TRBJ1-6, with 7 bases lining up with TRBD1. J gave up 5 bases and V 6 bases, and 4 bases lay outside the gene matches. The CDR3 consists of 14 residues. Germline V gives CDR1 LGHNA, CDR2 YNFKEQ. The CDR3 DNA is TGTGCCAGCAGATGGGGGACAGATAATTCACCCCTCCACTTT. Its translation is CASRWGTDNSPLHF.

This clonotype occurred a few times. The chain recombines TRBV12-3 or TRBV12-4 with TRBJ1-5; D possibly corresponds to TRBD1 (6 bases). CDR3 length: 15 residues. V was trimmed by 5 bases and J by 2 bases, leaving 13 bases between them. The CDR3 nucleotides are TGTGCCAGCAGTCCGACAGGTTCGGGCAATCAGCCCCAGCATTTT. Translation gives CASSPTGSGNQPQHF.

The chain is built from TRBV6-2 or TRBV6-3 and TRBJ2-7, with unresolved D. CDR1 is MNHEY and CDR2 is SVGEGT in the germline V gene. V gave up 6 bases and J gave up 3 bases, with 12 bases separating them. This CDR3 comprises 13 residues. In nucleotides, the CDR3 is TGTGCCAGCAGCTCCGGGTCCTACTACGAGCAGTACTTC. Protein: CASSSGSYYEQYF.

This chain uses TRBV13 with TRBJ2-3; D remains ambiguous. The CDR3 has 15 residues. The germline V gene has CDR1 PRHDT and CDR2 FYEKMQ (reference sequence). Trimming stripped 5 bases from V and 2 bases from J, with 14 bases between. CDR3 in DNA: TGTGCCAGCAGCCTGCGGATGGCCTACACAGATACGCAGTATTTT. It encodes CASSLRMAYTDTQYF. The whole variable domain, filled in from reference TRBV13 and TRBJ2-3, reads AAGVIQSPRHLIKEKRETATLKCYPIPRHDTVYWYQQGPGQDPQFLISFYEKMQSDKGSIPDRFSAQQFSDYHSELNMSSLELGDSALYFCASSLRMAYTDTQYFGPGTRLTVL.

This clonotype was counted a few times. The J gene is TRBJ2-1, the V gene TRBV7-9; D call uncertain. The CDR3 consists of 14 residues. V was pared by 4 bases and J by 6 bases, with 13 bases between. CDR1 and CDR2 from the germline V gene are SEHNR and FQNEAQ (reference sequence). The CDR3 reads CASSSPNFGNEQFF. The DNA for the CDR3 is TGTGCCAGCAGCTCCCCGAACTTCGGCAATGAGCAGTTCTTC. Variable domain in full (rest from reference TRBV7-9 and TRBJ2-1): DTGVSQNPRHKITKRGQNVTFRCDPISEHNRLYWYRQTLGQGPEFLTYFQNEAQLEKSRLLSDRFSAERPKGSFSTLEIQRTEQGDSAMYLCASSSPNFGNEQFFGPGTRLTVL.

V is TRBV7-9 and J is TRBJ2-2; D unclear. Germline CDR1 reads SEHNR; CDR2 reads FQNEAQ (reference sequence). V was trimmed by 8 bases and J by 5 bases, leaving 9 bases between them. The CDR3 totals 12 residues. CDR3 coding DNA: TGTGCCAGCGGGGTTTTGACCGGGGAGCTGTTTTTT. Encoded protein: CASGVLTGELFF.

This clonotype was picked up a small number of times. The chain has TRBV30 and TRBJ2-2; 7 nucleotides agree with TRBD2. From germline, CDR1 is GTSNPN and CDR2 SVGIG (reference sequence). The J segment lost 0 bases and the V segment lost 3 bases, leaving 7 bases of the junction unmatched. The CDR3 has 16 amino acids. CDR3 in amino acids: CAWRGRAGSNTGELFF. The CDR3 DNA follows: TGTGCCTGGAGAGGGAGGGCAGGGTCGAACACCGGGGAGCTGTTTTTT.

This clonotype showed up just a few times. The chain joins TRBV4-2 to TRBJ1-2, with D tentatively TRBD1 (5 bases). V was shortened by 2 bases and J by 8 bases, with 15 bases between the two germline ends. This CDR3 contains 14 residues. CDR1 is LGHNA and CDR2 is YNFKEQ in the germline V gene. The CDR3 is CASSQPTGGGGYTF. DNA for the CDR3: TGTGCCAGCAGCCAACCTACAGGAGGAGGCGGCTACACCTTC.

This clonotype was detected many times. The CDR3, as DNA: TGTGCCAGCTCACCCCCCGAAACTGGGTATTCGAACACTGAAGCTTTCTTT. Its translation: CASSPPETGYSNTEAFF. The chain uses TRBV18 and TRBJ1-1, with unresolved D. The CDR3 consists of 17 residues. Trimming took 3 bases from V and 1 from J, leaving 18 bases between them. Germline loops: CDR1 KGHSH, CDR2 LQKENI.

The chain recombines TRBV5-1 with TRBJ1-1; 8 nucleotides align to TRBD1. Trimming removed 4 bases from V and 0 bases from J; junction bases left unmatched: 11. The germline gives CDR1 SGHRS, CDR2 YFSETQ. The CDR3 loop spans 17 amino acids. The CDR3 protein is CASSPPDRDRMNTEAFF. The CDR3 nucleotides read TGCGCCAGCAGCCCACCGGACAGGGATCGAATGAACACTGAAGCTTTCTTT.

This clonotype was counted between two and nine times. The rearrangement uses TRBV7-3 and TRBJ2-2; 11 nucleotides line up with TRBD1. The CDR3 covers 15 residues. Trimming cost V 1 base and J 6 bases; bases outside gene matches: 1. CDR1 is SGHTA and CDR2 is FQGTGA in the germline V gene. CDR3 in DNA: TGTGCCAGCAGCTTAAGGGGACAGGGGGCCGGGGAGCTGTTTTTT. It is translated as CASSLRGQGAGELFF.

The chain uses TRBV30 and TRBJ2-3; D not certain. The V end was cut by 2 bases, the J end by 5 bases, with 11 bases between. CDR1 and CDR2 from the germline V gene are GTSNPN and SVGIG (reference sequence). The CDR3 length is 13 residues. The CDR3 nucleotides are TGTGCCTGGAGTCGGTTGGGCGAAGATACGCAGTATTTT. It translates to CAWSRLGEDTQYF.

The rearrangement uses TRBV5-4 and TRBJ2-1; possibly TRBD1 or TRBD2 for D (6 bases each). The CDR3 is 16 amino acids. V shed 2 bases and J shed 0 bases, with 12 bases lying between them. Germline V gene sequence: CDR1 SGHNT, CDR2 YYREEE (reference sequence). The CDR3 loop is CASSLRGAPSYNEQFF. The CDR3 nucleotides read TGTGCCAGCAGCTTAAGGGGGGCCCCCTCCTACAATGAGCAGTTCTTC.

V gene TRBV7-9 combines with J gene TRBJ1-1; 8 bases agree with TRBD1. Germline assignment: CDR1 SEHNR and CDR2 FQNEAQ (reference sequence). The CDR3 has 15 amino acids. J lost 6 bases, V lost 5 bases, and 11 bases had no gene match. In DNA form, the CDR3 reads TGTGCCAGCAGCCCGAGACAGGGGAGATTGGCTGAAGCTTTCTTT. This encodes CASSPRQGRLAEAFF.

This chain connects TRBV2 to TRBJ2-3; D unclear. The CDR3 covers 12 residues. Germline V gives CDR1 SNHLY, CDR2 FYNNEI. V lost 9 bases, J lost 1 base, and 8 bases lay in between. CDR3 sequence (DNA): TGTGCCAGAAATGACGGCACAGATACGCAGTATTTT. Translated, it gives CARNDGTDTQYF. The entire variable domain, with the rest obtained from reference TRBV2 and TRBJ2-3, is as follows: EPEVTQTPSHQVTQMGQEVILRCVPISNHLYFYWYRQILGQKVEFLVSFYNNEISEKSEIFDDQFSVERPDGSNFTLKIRSTKLEDSAMYFCARNDGTDTQYFGPGTRLTVL.

The chain has TRBV11-3 and TRBJ2-2; 15 bases match TRBD2. Germline lookup yields CDR1 SGHNT and CDR2 YENEEA. The CDR3 runs 17 residues. With V trimmed by 5 bases and J by 7 bases, 8 bases remained unmatched. CDR3 residues: CASSTGLAGGPNGELFF. The CDR3 region has the DNA TGTGCCAGCAGCACCGGACTAGCGGGAGGGCCGAACGGGGAGCTGTTTTTT.

The chain recombines TRBV18 with TRBJ1-4; D is ambiguous. This CDR3 is 13 amino acids long. The germline V gene has CDR1 KGHSH and CDR2 LQKENI. Trimming took off 2 bases at V and 7 bases at J, with 8 bases between the two ends. CDR3 sequence (DNA): TGTGCCAGCTCACCAGCTGCTGGTGAAAAACTGTTTTTT. Protein product: CASSPAAGEKLFF.

V usage is TRBV12-5 and J usage is TRBJ2-2; TRBD1 matches at 12 bases. Trimming removed 5 bases from V and 5 bases from J; junction bases left unmatched: 3. The CDR3 extends over 15 amino acids. Looked up from germline, CDR1 is LGHNT and CDR2 is FRNRAP. The chain's CDR3 is CASGLGQGATGELFF. For the CDR3, the DNA is TGTGCTAGTGGTCTGGGACAGGGGGCTACCGGGGAGCTGTTTTTT.

This clonotype was recorded a few times. The chain has TRBV5-8 and TRBJ1-2; D uncertain. Trimming took off 0 bases at V and 9 bases at J, with 15 bases between the two ends. CDR3 length equals 14 residues. The germline gives CDR1 SGHTS, CDR2 YDEGEE. CDR3 sequence (DNA): TGTGCCAGCAGCTTGGAAATTTCTATCTCTAGCTACACCTTC. As protein: CASSLEISISSYTF.

V usage is TRBV5-1 and J usage is TRBJ1-1; D ambiguous. V was clipped by 0 bases and J by 1 base, with 10 bases between them. The CDR3 length is 15 residues. Germline V gene sequence: CDR1 SGHRS, CDR2 YFSETQ. CDR3: CASSLAGSGNTEAFF. In DNA, the CDR3 is TGCGCCAGCAGCTTGGCCGGGTCGGGGAACACTGAAGCTTTCTTT.

Ten or more counts support this clonotype. This chain links TRBV6-2 or TRBV6-3 with TRBJ2-3; no definite D call. V dropped 2 bases and J dropped 2 bases, with 2 bases sitting between them. The CDR3 is made up of 12 amino acids. Germline CDR1 and CDR2: MNHEY and SVGEGT. CDR3 region: CASSYTTDTQYF. DNA for the CDR3: TGTGCCAGCAGTTACACCACAGATACGCAGTATTTT.

This clonotype was picked up a small number of times. The chain combines TRBV29-1 with TRBJ1-1; 7 bases match TRBD1. In germline, CDR1 is SQVTM, CDR2 ANQGSEA. The junction had 11 bases not matched to a gene; V was cut back by 4 bases and J by 0 bases. The CDR3 is made up of 16 amino acids. The CDR3 loop reads CSVVFGTATMNTEAFF. The CDR3 DNA reads as TGCAGCGTTGTGTTTGGGACAGCTACGATGAACACTGAAGCTTTCTTT.

J is TRBJ2-1 and V is TRBV9; 14 bases are shared with TRBD2. The CDR3 covers 15 residues. CDR1 is SGDLS, CDR2 YYNGEE, per germline. Unmatched junction bases numbered 5, after V lost 3 bases and J lost 9 bases. The CDR3 region is CASSDGLAGGLEQFF. For the CDR3, the DNA is TGTGCCAGCAGCGATGGACTAGCGGGAGGACTTGAGCAGTTCTTC.